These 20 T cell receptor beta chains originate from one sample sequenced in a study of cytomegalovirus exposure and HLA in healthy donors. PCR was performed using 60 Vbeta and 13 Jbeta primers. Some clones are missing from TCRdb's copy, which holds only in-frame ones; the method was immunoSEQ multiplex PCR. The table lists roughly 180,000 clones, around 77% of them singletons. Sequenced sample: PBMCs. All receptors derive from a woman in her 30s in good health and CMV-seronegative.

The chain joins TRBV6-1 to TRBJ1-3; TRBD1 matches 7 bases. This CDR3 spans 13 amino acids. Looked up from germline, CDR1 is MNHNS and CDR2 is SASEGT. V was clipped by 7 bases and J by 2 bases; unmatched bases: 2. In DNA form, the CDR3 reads TGTGCCAGCAAAGGGGGCGCTGGAAACACCATATATTTT. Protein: CASKGGAGNTIYF.

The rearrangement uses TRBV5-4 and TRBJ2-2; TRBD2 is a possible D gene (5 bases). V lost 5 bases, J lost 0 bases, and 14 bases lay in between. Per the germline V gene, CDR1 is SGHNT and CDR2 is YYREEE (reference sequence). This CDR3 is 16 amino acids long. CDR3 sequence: CASRMSAAANTGELFF. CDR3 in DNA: TGTGCCAGCAGAATGTCGGCAGCGGCGAACACCGGGGAGCTGTTTTTT.

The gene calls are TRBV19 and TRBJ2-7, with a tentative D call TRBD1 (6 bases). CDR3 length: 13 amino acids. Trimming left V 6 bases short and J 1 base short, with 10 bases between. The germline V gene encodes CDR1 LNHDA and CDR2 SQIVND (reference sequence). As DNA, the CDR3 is TGTGCCAGTAGCCGGACAGCTTCCTACGAGCAGTACTTC. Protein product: CASSRTASYEQYF.

Here the CDR3 DNA reads TGTGCCAGCAGCCGGACTGGATACTACGAGCAGTACTTC. Its protein is CASSRTGYYEQYF. This chain connects TRBV5-8 to TRBJ2-7; tentative D call: TRBD2 (5 bases). V shed 4 bases and J shed 3 bases, with 11 bases lying between them. The CDR3 has 13 amino acids. The germline V gene encodes CDR1 SGHTS and CDR2 YDEGEE.

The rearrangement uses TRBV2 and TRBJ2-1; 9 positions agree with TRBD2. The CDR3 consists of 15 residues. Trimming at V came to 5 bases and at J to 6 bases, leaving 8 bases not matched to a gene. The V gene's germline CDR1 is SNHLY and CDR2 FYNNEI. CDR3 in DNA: TGTGCCAGCAGTCAACTTAGCGGGGGCCTCAATGAGCAGTTCTTC. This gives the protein CASSQLSGGLNEQFF.

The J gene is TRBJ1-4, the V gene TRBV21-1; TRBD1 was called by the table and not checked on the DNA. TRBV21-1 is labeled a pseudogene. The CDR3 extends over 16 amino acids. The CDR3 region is CASSKGDRGFGEKLFF. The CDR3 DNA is TGTGCCAGCAGCAAAGGGGACAGGGGATTTGGTGAAAAACTGTTTTTT.

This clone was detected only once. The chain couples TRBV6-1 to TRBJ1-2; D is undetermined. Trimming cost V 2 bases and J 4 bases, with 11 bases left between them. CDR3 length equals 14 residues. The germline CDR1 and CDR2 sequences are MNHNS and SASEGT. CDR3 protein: CASSETSRGYGYTF. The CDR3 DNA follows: TGTGCCAGCAGTGAAACAAGCAGAGGCTATGGCTACACCTTC.

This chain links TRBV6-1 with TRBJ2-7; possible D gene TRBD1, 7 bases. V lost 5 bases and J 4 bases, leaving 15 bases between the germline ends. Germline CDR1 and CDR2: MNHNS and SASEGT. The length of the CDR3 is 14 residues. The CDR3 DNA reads TGTGCCAGCAGTCAGGGGGGTTTCGAATACGAGCAGTACTTC. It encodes CASSQGGFEYEQYF.

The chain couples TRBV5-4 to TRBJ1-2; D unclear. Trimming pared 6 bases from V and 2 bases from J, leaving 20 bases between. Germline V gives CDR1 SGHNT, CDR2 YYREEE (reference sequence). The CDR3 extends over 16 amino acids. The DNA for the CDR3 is TGTGCCAGCATCCCGGGCGGACGGGATGTGAACTATGGCTACACCTTC. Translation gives CASIPGGRDVNYGYTF.

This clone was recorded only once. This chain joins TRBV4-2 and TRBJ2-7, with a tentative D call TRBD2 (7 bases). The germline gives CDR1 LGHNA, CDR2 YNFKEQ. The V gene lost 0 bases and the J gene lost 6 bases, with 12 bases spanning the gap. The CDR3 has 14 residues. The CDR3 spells CASSQDGRGGEQYF. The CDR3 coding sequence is TGTGCCAGCAGCCAAGATGGTAGGGGGGGCGAGCAGTACTTC.

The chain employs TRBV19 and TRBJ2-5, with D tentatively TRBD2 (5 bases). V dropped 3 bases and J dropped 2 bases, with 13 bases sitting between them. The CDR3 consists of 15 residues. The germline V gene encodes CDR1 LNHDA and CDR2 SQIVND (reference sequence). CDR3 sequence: CASSIFRGSQETQYF. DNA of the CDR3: TGTGCCAGTAGTATCTTTCGGGGTTCTCAAGAGACCCAGTACTTC.

The CDR3 sequence: CASSEGGLAGATYEQYF. CDR3 DNA: TGCGCCAGCAGCGAAGGAGGACTAGCGGGGGCGACCTACGAGCAGTACTTC. This chain uses TRBV4-1 with TRBJ2-7, with 13 bases fitting TRBD2. CDR1 MGHRA and CDR2 YSYEKL come from the germline V gene. V was clipped by 5 bases and J by 2 bases; unmatched bases: 9. The CDR3 sequence is 17 residues long.

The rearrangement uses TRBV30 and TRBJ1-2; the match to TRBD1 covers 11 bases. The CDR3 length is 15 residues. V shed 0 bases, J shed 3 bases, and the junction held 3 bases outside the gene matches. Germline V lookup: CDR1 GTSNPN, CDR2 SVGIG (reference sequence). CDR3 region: CAWSVRTGGHYGYTF. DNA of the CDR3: TGTGCCTGGAGTGTGAGGACAGGGGGCCACTATGGCTACACCTTC.

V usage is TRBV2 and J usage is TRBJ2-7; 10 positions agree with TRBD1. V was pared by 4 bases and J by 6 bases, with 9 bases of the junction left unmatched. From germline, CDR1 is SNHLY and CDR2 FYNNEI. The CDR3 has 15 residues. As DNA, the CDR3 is TGTGCCAGCAGTGTAGACGCCGGGACAGGGGTCGAGCAGTACTTC. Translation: CASSVDAGTGVEQYF.

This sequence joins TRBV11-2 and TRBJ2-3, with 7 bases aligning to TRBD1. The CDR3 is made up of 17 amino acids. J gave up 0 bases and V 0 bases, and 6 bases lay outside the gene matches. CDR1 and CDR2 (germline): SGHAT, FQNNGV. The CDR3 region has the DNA TGTGCCAGCAGCTTAGATACTTGGGACAGAAGCACAGATACGCAGTATTTT. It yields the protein CASSLDTWDRSTDTQYF.

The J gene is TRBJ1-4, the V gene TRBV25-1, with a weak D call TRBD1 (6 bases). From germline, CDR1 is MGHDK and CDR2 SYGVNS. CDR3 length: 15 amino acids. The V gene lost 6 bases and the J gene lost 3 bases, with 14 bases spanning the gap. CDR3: CASSRGGASNEKLFF. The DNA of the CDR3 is TGTGCCAGCAGCCGAGGGGGGGCTTCTAATGAAAAACTGTTTTTT.

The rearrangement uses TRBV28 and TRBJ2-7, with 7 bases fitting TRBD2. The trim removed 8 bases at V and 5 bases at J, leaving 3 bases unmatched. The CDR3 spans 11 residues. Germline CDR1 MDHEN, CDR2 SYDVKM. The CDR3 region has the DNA TGTGCCAGCGTGGGAGGGCACGAGCAGTACTTC. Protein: CASVGGHEQYF.

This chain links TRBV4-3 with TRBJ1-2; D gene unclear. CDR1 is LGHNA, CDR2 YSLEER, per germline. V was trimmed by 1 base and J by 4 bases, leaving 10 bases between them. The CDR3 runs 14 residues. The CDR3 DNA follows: TGCGCCAGCAGCCAAGGCCCAGTCCTCTATGGCTACACCTTC. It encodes CASSQGPVLYGYTF.

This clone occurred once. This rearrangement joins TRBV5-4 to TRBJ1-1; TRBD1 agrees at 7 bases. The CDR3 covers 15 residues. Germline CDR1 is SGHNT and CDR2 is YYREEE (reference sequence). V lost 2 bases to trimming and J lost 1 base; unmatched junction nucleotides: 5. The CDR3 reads CASSLRTGGNTEAFF. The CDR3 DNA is TGTGCCAGCAGCTTAAGGACAGGTGGGAACACTGAAGCTTTCTTT.

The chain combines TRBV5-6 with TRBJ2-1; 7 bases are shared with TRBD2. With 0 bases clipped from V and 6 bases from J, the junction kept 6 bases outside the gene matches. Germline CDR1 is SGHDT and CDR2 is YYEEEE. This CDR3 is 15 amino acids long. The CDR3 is CASSLGTRWGNEQFF. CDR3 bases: TGTGCCAGCAGCTTGGGGACTAGGTGGGGCAATGAGCAGTTCTTC.